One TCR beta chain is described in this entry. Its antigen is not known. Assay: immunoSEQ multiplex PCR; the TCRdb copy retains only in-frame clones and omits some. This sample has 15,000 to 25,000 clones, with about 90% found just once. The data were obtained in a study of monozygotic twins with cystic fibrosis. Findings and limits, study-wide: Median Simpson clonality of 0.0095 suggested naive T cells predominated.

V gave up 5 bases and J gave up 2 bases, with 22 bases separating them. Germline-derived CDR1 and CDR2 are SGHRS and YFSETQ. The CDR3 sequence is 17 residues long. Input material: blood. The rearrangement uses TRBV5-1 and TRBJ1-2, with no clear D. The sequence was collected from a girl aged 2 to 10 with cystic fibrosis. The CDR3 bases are TGCGCCAGCAGTTACAATACAGATACCCGTACAAACTATGGCTACACCTTC. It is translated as CASSYNTDTRTNYGYTF. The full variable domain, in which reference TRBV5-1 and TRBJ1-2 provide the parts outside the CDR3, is KAGVTQTPRYLIKTRGQQVTLSCSPISGHRSVSWYQQTPGQGLQFLFEYFSETQRNKGNFPGRFSGRQFSNSRSEMNVSTLELGDSALYLCASSYNTDTRTNYGYTFGSGTRLTVV.